This T cell receptor (beta chain) was identified during a study of cytomegalovirus exposure and HLA in healthy donors. General observations from the study: One cluster of highly shared sequence variants probably arose as a sequencing artifact. 87-base-pair reads could not separate some V segments, including TRBV6-2 and TRBV6-3.

With respect to this clone: Its specificity is unknown.

This CDR3 is built from 12 residues. PCR employed 60 Vbeta and 13 Jbeta primers. Only in-frame clones appear in the TCRdb table, and some are missing; sequencing was by immunoSEQ multiplex PCR. Among about 120,000 clones listed, around three quarters were seen once. This clonotype originated in a man aged 25 to 40 in good health and CMV-seropositive. Sequencing was carried out using PBMCs. The rearrangement joins TRBV12-2 to TRBJ2-5; the D segment call TRBD2 is taken from the table without a DNA check. The J call may be wrong; the DNA end is better matched by TRBJ2-7. TRBV12-2 counts as a pseudogene. CDR3 bases: TGTGCAAGTCTCATTATTCCCAACGAGCAGTACTTC. It translates to CASLIIPNEQYF.